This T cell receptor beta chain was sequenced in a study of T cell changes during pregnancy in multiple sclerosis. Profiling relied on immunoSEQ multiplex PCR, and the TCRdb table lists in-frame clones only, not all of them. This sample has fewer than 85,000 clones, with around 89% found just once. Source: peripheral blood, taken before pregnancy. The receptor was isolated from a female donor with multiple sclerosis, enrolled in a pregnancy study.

Written as DNA, the CDR3 is TGTGCCAGCAGACCGGGGGAGCAAGGCTACACCTTC. Its protein product is CASRPGEQGYTF. This chain connects TRBV2 to TRBJ1-2, with D perhaps TRBD1 (5 bases). Germline V gene lookup returns CDR1 SNHLY and CDR2 FYNNEI. The CDR3 contains 12 residues. The V end was cut by 6 bases, the J end by 8 bases, with 13 bases between.